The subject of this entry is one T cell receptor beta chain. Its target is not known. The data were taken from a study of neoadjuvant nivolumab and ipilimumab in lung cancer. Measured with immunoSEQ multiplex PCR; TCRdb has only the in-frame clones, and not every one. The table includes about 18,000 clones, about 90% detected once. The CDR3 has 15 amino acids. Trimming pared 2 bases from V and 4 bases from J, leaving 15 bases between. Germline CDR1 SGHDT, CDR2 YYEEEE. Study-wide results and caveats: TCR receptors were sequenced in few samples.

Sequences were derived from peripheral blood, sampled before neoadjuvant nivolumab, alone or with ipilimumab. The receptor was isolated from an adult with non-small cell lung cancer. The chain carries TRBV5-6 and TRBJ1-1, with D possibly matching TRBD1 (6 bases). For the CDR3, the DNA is TGTGCCAGCAGCTTCGAGGGGCGAGGGGGCACTGAAGCTTTCTTT. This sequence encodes CASSFEGRGGTEAFF.